This T cell receptor beta chain was profiled in a study of shared clonotypes between healthy human individuals. Findings and caveats of the study: Donors were few, which limited the genetic and exposure-history diversity represented. The naive CD4 repertoires of a few donors were compared, and roughly 5% of clonotypes were shared.

Sequenced by immunoSEQ multiplex PCR; TCRdb stores in-frame clones only, minus some. The sample yields about 600,000 clones, almost 97% seen once. The germline V gene encodes CDR1 SGHNT and CDR2 YENEEA. V shed 1 base and J shed 6 bases, with 4 bases lying between them. The CDR3 has 12 amino acids. Regarding this clone: Its specificity is unknown. At the DNA level, this CDR3 is encoded by other sequences in the same sample as well.

The TCR sequence derives from a woman in her 30s in good health. The chain couples TRBV11-3 to TRBJ2-1; D unresolved. The sequencing input was naive CD4+ T cells sorted from blood. Subset denoted: CD45RA+ positively selected. The CDR3 protein is CASSLAGNEQFF. The CDR3 DNA reads TGTGCCAGCAGCTTAGCTGGCAATGAGCAGTTCTTC.